This T cell receptor beta chain emerged from a study of OX40 agonist ivuxolimab in advanced cancers. Study-wide results and caveats: There were also nonresponders showing low normalized T-cell clonal expansion.

Trimming pared 6 bases from V and 3 bases from J, leaving 14 bases between. CDR3 length: 15 residues. Germline CDR1 reads SSHAT; CDR2 reads FNYEAQ (reference sequence). Generated by immunoSEQ multiplex PCR, the TCRdb table keeps only in-frame clones and is missing some. The sample has about 68,000 clones; roughly four fifths are singletons. With regard to this clone: Its cognate antigen is unknown.

This specimen was CD4+ or CD8+ T cells sorted from blood, taken in a trial of the OX40 agonist ivuxolimab. V gene TRBV7-7 combines with J gene TRBJ1-4, with a tentative D call TRBD1 (6 bases). The TCR comes from an adult with an advanced solid tumor such as melanoma, head and neck, liver or kidney cancer. CDR3 protein: CASSTGRGANEKLFF. CDR3 nucleotide sequence: TGTGCCAGCAGTACAGGGAGGGGGGCTAATGAAAAACTGTTTTTT.